Listed below are T cell receptor beta chains from one sample, sequenced in a study of T cell responses to AZD1222 COVID-19 vaccine. Data came from immunoSEQ multiplex PCR; TCRdb stores just in-frame clones and leaves some out. This table has 150,000 to 200,000 clones, approximately 86% appearing once. The input for sequencing was peripheral blood, taken 28 days after the second AZD1222 dose. The receptors come from an adult who received the AZD1222 COVID-19 vaccine. The CDR3 runs from the conserved cysteine through the conserved F or W. Fields, in order: CDR3 length, D gene, clone size, V gene, J gene, CDR3 DNA, CDR3 protein. D genes are given only for firm matches. A row's size may be missing; if present it is once, few, many or a size class.

19	.	.	TRBV4-1	TRBJ1-1	TGCGCCAGCAGCCACCCATCCAAAGCACAGGGTACGCTCGGCACTGAAGCTTTCTTT	CASSHPSKAQGTLGTEAFF
13	TRBD1	.	TRBV7-3	TRBJ1-2	TGTGCCAGCAGCCCACAGGGGGACTATGGCTACACCTTC	CASSPQGDYGYTF
16	TRBD1	few	TRBV19	TRBJ2-5	TGTGCCAGTAGTGCAGGGGGCCAGGGGGCAGGAGAGACCCAGTACTTC	CASSAGGQGAGETQYF
18	TRBD2	once	TRBV30	TRBJ2-3	TGTGCCTGGAGCCGAGGGCGGGGGGGCCGTGTGAGCACAGATACGCAGTATTTT	CAWSRGRGGRVSTDTQYF
12	.	once	TRBV7-2	TRBJ1-3	TGTGCCAGCAGCTACGACCAGGACACCATATATTTT	CASSYDQDTIYF
11	.	.	TRBV18	TRBJ1-2	TGTGCCAGCTCACGACAGCTTGCCTACACCTTC	CASSRQLAYTF
15	TRBD1	.	TRBV19	TRBJ1-5	TGTGCCAGTACCATGGACAGGGTAGGAGATCAGCCCCAGCATTTT	CASTMDRVGDQPQHF
14	TRBD1	.	TRBV5-1	TRBJ2-7	TGCGCCAGCAGCTTGGGGGGACAGGCTAACGAGCAGTACTTC	CASSLGGQANEQYF
12	.	once	TRBV6-5	TRBJ1-1	TGTGCCAGTCAGGGGCAAGGCACTGAAGCTTTCTTT	CASQGQGTEAFF
14	.	.	TRBV7-2	TRBJ1-2	TGTGCCAGCAGCTTAGCGGGCAGAAACTATGGCTACACCTTC	CASSLAGRNYGYTF
18	.	.	TRBV13	TRBJ1-1	TGTGCCAGCAGCTTAGGCCGGGACTTCCAAGCGGGTAGTACTGAAGCTTTCTTT	CASSLGRDFQAGSTEAFF
14	.	.	TRBV5-1	TRBJ2-7	TGCGCCAGCAGCTTTGGACCTACCGCCGGCGAGCAGTACTTC	CASSFGPTAGEQYF
15	TRBD2	.	TRBV28	TRBJ2-7	TGTGCCAGCAGTCCCCCGACTAGCGGGGTTCGCGAGCAGTACTTC	CASSPPTSGVREQYF
16	.	.	TRBV7-2	TRBJ2-1	TGTGCCAGCAGCCAAGCCTACCGAACGGGGAACAATGAGCAGTTCTTC	CASSQAYRTGNNEQFF
13	TRBD1	.	TRBV25-1	TRBJ1-1	TGTGCCAGCAGGGGACAGACCGTCACTGAAGCTTTCTTT	CASRGQTVTEAFF
15	.	.	TRBV6-5	TRBJ2-3	TGTGCCAGCAGTTACGGTAGTTACGGGGCAGATACGCAGTATTTT	CASSYGSYGADTQYF
15	.	.	TRBV11-1	TRBJ1-3	TGTGCCAGCAGCTGGTCAGGGGACCCTGGAAACACCATATATTTT	CASSWSGDPGNTIYF
19	TRBD1	once	TRBV19	TRBJ2-3	TGTGCCAGTAGTATCGGGGGACAGGGGGTAAAACCTAGCACAGATACGCAGTATTTT	CASSIGGQGVKPSTDTQYF
17	TRBD1	.	TRBV5-1	TRBJ2-7	TGCGCCAGCAGCTTGTCTATAGTAGGACAGGGGGACTACGAGCAGTACTTC	CASSLSIVGQGDYEQYF
15	.	.	TRBV11-2	TRBJ2-7	TGTGCCAGCAGCTTAAAGGGTGGAAGGGGTGACGAGCAGTACTTC	CASSLKGGRGDEQYF
15	TRBD1	.	TRBV18	TRBJ2-2	TGTGCCAGCTCCCTGGGACAGGGGGAAACCGGGGAGCTGTTTTTT	CASSLGQGETGELFF
16	TRBD1	.	TRBV6-5	TRBJ2-7	TGTGCCAGCAGTAACTACCCCCGGACAGGGGCCTACGAGCAGTACTTC	CASSNYPRTGAYEQYF
15	.	few	TRBV4-3	TRBJ1-4	TGCGCCAGCAGCCAAGAAACAGGGCTTGAGGAAAAACTGTTTTTT	CASSQETGLEEKLFF
16	.	.	TRBV5-1	TRBJ1-6	TGCGCCAGCAGCTTGGCGGACAGCTCCTATAATTCACCCCTCCACTTT	CASSLADSSYNSPLHF
13	.	.	TRBV19	TRBJ1-2	TGTGCCAGTAGGCCGGTTGGCAACTATGGCTACACCTTC	CASRPVGNYGYTF
14	.	.	TRBV9	TRBJ2-7	TGTGCCAGCAGCGTAGATCAGAAGGGCTACGAGCAGTACTTC	CASSVDQKGYEQYF
12	.	.	TRBV11-2	TRBJ2-5	TGTGCCAGCAGCTTAGCCAGGCAGACCCAGTACTTC	CASSLARQTQYF
15	.	.	TRBV7-9	TRBJ1-2	TGTGCCAGCAGCTTAATGGCGACAGCTAACTATGGCTACACCTTC	CASSLMATANYGYTF
17	.	.	TRBV10-1	TRBJ1-1	TGCGCCAGCAGTGAGTCGACTCCTGCAGGATCGAACACTGAAGCTTTCTTT	CASSESTPAGSNTEAFF
11	.	.	TRBV6-6	TRBJ2-7	TGTGCCAGCAGTTTAATCTACGAGCAGTACTTC	CASSLIYEQYF
15	TRBD1	.	TRBV18	TRBJ1-2	TGTGCCAGCTCACTCCGGACAGGGGATCCCTATGGCTACACCTTC	CASSLRTGDPYGYTF
14	TRBD1	once	TRBV29-1	TRBJ2-7	TGCAGCGTTAAACCCGGGACAGGGGTTTACGAGCAGTACTTC	CSVKPGTGVYEQYF
13	.	.	TRBV6-5	TRBJ1-4	TGTGCCAGCCGTTCACTTCAGAATGAAAAACTGTTTTTT	CASRSLQNEKLFF
17	TRBD1	.	TRBV5-6	TRBJ1-6	TGTGCCAGCAGCCCGCGGACAGGGGGCACGTTAAATTCACCCCTCCACTTT	CASSPRTGGTLNSPLHF
16	TRBD1	.	TRBV18	TRBJ2-7	TGTGCCAGCTCACCTCGAGACAGGGGCGACCGTAGCAAGCAGTACTTC	CASSPRDRGDRSKQYF
14	.	few	TRBV7-2	TRBJ2-5	TGTGCCAGCAGCTTAAAGGCTAGTGCAGAGACCCAGTACTTC	CASSLKASAETQYF
15	TRBD1	.	TRBV2	TRBJ2-7	TGTGCCAGCAGTGATATAGGACAGGGGTTATACGAGCAGTACTTC	CASSDIGQGLYEQYF
14	.	.	TRBV19	TRBJ1-1	TGTGCCAGTAGTATAGCTGCAGGGCCTCATGAAGCTTTCTTT	CASSIAAGPHEAFF
15	.	.	TRBV19	TRBJ1-2	TGTGCCAGTAGTATAGTACCCCACAGGGAATCTGGCTACACCTTC	CASSIVPHRESGYTF
16	TRBD2	once	TRBV27	TRBJ2-7	TGTGCCAGCAGTACGACCCGCAGGGGCCGGGAGGGGGAGCAGTACTTC	CASSTTRRGREGEQYF
13	.	.	TRBV25-1	TRBJ1-2	TGTGCCAGCGGGGAGGGAGCAGTAAATGGCTACACCTTC	CASGEGAVNGYTF
13	.	.	TRBV10-3	TRBJ2-2	TGTGCCATCAGTGAGACAGGTACCGGGGAGCTGTTTTTT	CAISETGTGELFF
15	TRBD1	.	TRBV6-5	TRBJ1-2	TGTGCCAGCAGTTCTCCGGCAGGGGGACTCTATGGCTACACCTTC	CASSSPAGGLYGYTF
14	.	.	TRBV3-1/TRBV3-2	TRBJ2-1	TGTGCCAGCAGCCCCAAGAGCGGGCTAATCAGGCAGTTCTTC	CASSPKSGLIRQFF
13	.	.	TRBV5-1	TRBJ1-1	TGCGCCAGCGCACAGGGCGCGACCACTGAAGCTTTCTTT	CASAQGATTEAFF
19	TRBD1	once	TRBV4-3	TRBJ2-6	TGCGCCAGCAGCCAAGTAAGGGGGCAAAGAAGCTCTGGGGCCAACGTCCTGACTTTC	CASSQVRGQRSSGANVLTF
15	TRBD1	.	TRBV20-1	TRBJ2-5	TGCAGTGCTAGTAGGCCGACAGGGAACCAAGAGACCCAGTACTTC	CSASRPTGNQETQYF
19	TRBD2	.	TRBV27	TRBJ2-3	TGTGCCAGCAGGTCTACAGGACTAGCGGGGGGGCCGACAGGGGATACGCAGTATTTT	CASRSTGLAGGPTGDTQYF